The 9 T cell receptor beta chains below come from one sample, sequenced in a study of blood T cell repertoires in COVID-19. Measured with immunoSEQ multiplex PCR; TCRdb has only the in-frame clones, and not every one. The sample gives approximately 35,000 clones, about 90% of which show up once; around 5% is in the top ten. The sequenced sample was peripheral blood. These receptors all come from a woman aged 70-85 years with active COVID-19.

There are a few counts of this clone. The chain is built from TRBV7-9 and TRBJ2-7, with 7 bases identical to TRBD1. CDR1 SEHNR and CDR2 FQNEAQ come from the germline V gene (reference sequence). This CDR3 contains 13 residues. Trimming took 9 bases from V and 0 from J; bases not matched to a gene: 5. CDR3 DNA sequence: TGTGCCAGTTCATACAGGGGCTCCTACGAGCAGTACTTC. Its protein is CASSYRGSYEQYF.

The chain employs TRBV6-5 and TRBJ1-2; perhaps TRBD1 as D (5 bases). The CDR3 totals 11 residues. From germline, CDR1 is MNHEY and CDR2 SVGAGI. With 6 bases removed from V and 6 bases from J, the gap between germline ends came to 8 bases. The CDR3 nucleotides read TGTGCCAGCAGGGGGCCCGATGGCTACACCTTC. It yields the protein CASRGPDGYTF.

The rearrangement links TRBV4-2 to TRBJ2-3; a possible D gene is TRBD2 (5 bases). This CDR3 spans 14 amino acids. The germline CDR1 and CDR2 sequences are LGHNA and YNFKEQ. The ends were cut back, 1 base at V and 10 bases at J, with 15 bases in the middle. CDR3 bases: TGTGCCAGCAGCCAAGGGACTTGGGCAAATGCGCAGTATTTT. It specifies CASSQGTWANAQYF.

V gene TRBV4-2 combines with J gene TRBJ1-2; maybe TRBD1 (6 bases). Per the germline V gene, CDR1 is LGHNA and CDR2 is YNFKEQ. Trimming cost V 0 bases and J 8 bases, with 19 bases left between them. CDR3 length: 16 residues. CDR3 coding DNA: TGTGCCAGCAGCCAAGACAGGGGTTCCGAGGGTAGAGGCTACACCTTC. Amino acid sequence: CASSQDRGSEGRGYTF.

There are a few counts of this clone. CDR3 coding DNA: TGTGCCACGGGGGACAGCCCCTCCTACGAGCAGTACTTC. This translates into CATGDSPSYEQYF. This chain links TRBV2 with TRBJ2-7; D is possibly TRBD1 (7 bases). This CDR3 has 13 amino acids. Germline assignment: CDR1 SNHLY and CDR2 FYNNEI. V was clipped by 10 bases and J by 0 bases, with 13 bases between them.

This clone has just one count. This CDR3 reads CSVEGSGGLANYGYTF. As DNA, the CDR3 is TGCAGCGTTGAGGGGTCAGGGGGCCTAGCTAACTATGGCTACACCTTC. The J gene is TRBJ1-2, the V gene TRBV29-1; 8 positions agree with TRBD1. The germline V gene encodes CDR1 SQVTM and CDR2 ANQGSEA. CDR3 length: 16 amino acids. V lost 3 bases and J lost 0; bases outside the gene matches: 9.

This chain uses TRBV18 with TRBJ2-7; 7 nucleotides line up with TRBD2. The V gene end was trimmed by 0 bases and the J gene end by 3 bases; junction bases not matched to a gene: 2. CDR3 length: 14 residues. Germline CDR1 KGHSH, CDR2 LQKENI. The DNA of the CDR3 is TGTGCCAGCTCACCACCGACTAGCTACTACGAGCAGTACTTC. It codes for CASSPPTSYYEQYF.

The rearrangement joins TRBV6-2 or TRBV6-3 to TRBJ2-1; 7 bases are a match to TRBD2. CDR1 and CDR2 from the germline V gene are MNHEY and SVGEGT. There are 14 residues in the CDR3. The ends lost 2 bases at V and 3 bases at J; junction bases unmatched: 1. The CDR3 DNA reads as TGTGCCAGCAGTTACGGGACTAACTACAATGAGCAGTTCTTC. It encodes CASSYGTNYNEQFF.

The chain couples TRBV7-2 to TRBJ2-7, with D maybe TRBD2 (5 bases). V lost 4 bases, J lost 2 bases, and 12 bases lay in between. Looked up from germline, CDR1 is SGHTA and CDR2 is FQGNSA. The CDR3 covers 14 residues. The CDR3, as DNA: TGTGCCAGCAGCTCAACTAGATCCCCCTACGAGCAGTACTTC. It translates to CASSSTRSPYEQYF.